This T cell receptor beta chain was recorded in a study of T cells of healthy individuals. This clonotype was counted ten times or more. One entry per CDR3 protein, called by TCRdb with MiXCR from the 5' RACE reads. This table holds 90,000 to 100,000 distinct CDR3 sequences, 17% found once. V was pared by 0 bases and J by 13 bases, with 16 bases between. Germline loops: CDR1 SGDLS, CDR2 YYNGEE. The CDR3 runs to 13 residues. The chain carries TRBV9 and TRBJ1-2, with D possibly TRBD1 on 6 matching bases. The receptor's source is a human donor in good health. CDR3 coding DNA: TGTGCCAGCAGCGTAGAATCTAGGACAGAGTGCACCTTC. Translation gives CASSVESRTECTF.